A single sample is the source of the 21 T cell receptor beta chains below, sequenced in a study of blood T cells in healthy people across ages. Primers used in a second PCR of about 6 to 12 cycles were a sample-barcoded 5' primer and a J-beta primer mix. MiXCR was run by TCRdb on the 5' RACE reads, yielding one entry per CDR3 protein. The sample has 1.5 million to 2 million distinct CDR3 sequences; roughly 52% are singletons. The material sequenced was blood. These receptors came from a woman between 35 and 50 years old in good health.

This clonotype appeared a few times. This sequence joins TRBV20-1 and TRBJ2-5; D not resolved. The germline gives CDR1 DFQATT, CDR2 SNEGSKA (reference sequence). V shed 0 bases and J shed 0 bases, with 11 bases lying between them. This CDR3 spans 15 amino acids. The CDR3 region has the DNA TGCAGTGCTAGAGATCTGCGTGGGGACCAAGAGACCCAGTACTTC. Protein sequence: CSARDLRGDQETQYF.

The CDR3 loop is CASSGTYYNEQFF. The DNA for the CDR3 is TGTGCCAGCAGTGGGACATATTACAATGAGCAGTTCTTC. The chain recombines TRBV28 with TRBJ2-1; TRBD1 is a possible D gene (6 bases). Germline V gene data show CDR1 as MDHEN and CDR2 as SYDVKM. V lost 5 bases, J lost 4 bases, and 9 bases lay in between. The CDR3 spans 13 residues. The entire variable domain, with the rest obtained from reference TRBV28 and TRBJ2-1, is as follows: DVKVTQSSRYLVKRTGEKVFLECVQDMDHENMFWYRQDPGLGLRLIYFSYDVKMKEKGDIPEGYSVSREKKERFSLILESASTNQTSMYLCASSGTYYNEQFFGPGTRLTVL.

The chain links TRBV4-2 to TRBJ2-3; perhaps TRBD2 as D (6 bases). In germline, CDR1 is LGHNA, CDR2 YNFKEQ. The CDR3 contains 15 residues. The V end lost 4 bases, the J end lost 2 bases, and 13 bases lay between the germline ends. The CDR3, as DNA: TGTGCCAGCAGCCCAGGGACTCCCAACACAGATACGCAGTATTTT. It yields the protein CASSPGTPNTDTQYF.

The V and J genes are TRBV5-1 and TRBJ2-1, with TRBD2 matching over 10 bases. Germline values: CDR1 SGHRS, CDR2 YFSETQ. CDR3 length: 17 residues. V shed 4 bases, J shed 6 bases, and the junction held 13 bases outside the gene matches. For the CDR3, the DNA is TGCGCCAGCAGCCCCGTAGCGGGGGGCCTCTTTGCCAATGAGCAGTTCTTC. Its protein product is CASSPVAGGLFANEQFF.

This chain uses TRBV7-2 with TRBJ2-1; perhaps TRBD2 as D (6 bases). This CDR3 region has 15 residues. Trimming took off 5 bases at V and 4 bases at J, with 15 bases between the two ends. Germline CDR1 and CDR2: SGHTA and FQGNSA. The CDR3 nucleotides are TGTGCCAGCAGCCCATTCGGCGGAGGGTACAATGAGCAGTTCTTC. This gives the protein CASSPFGGGYNEQFF.

The chain couples TRBV6-5 to TRBJ2-6, with D uncertain. The CDR3 sequence is 11 residues long. V dropped 11 bases and J dropped 6 bases, with 8 bases sitting between them. The germline CDR1 and CDR2 sequences are MNHEY and SVGAGI. The CDR3 coding sequence is TGTGCCGCGGTGGTGGCCAACGTCCTGACTTTC. Translating gives CAAVVANVLTF.

V is TRBV20-1 and J is TRBJ2-7; a possible D gene is TRBD2 (5 bases). Germline V lookup: CDR1 DFQATT, CDR2 SNEGSKA (reference sequence). V dropped 7 bases and J dropped 0 bases, with 10 bases sitting between them. This CDR3 contains 12 residues. The CDR3 here is CSVLRGSYEQYF. In DNA, the CDR3 is TGCAGTGTGCTCCGGGGCTCCTACGAGCAGTACTTC.

J is TRBJ2-1 and V is TRBV6-5; D is perhaps TRBD2 (7 bases). The CDR3 length is 16 residues. Germline CDR1 MNHEY, CDR2 SVGAGI. With 2 bases removed from V and 0 bases from J, the gap between germline ends came to 11 bases. The CDR3 nucleotides are TGTGCCAGCAGTTACAGGGGGGGGGCCTCCTACAATGAGCAGTTCTTC. Translated: CASSYRGGASYNEQFF.

This clonotype was seen only a few times. The chain combines TRBV7-9 with TRBJ2-5, with 7 bases identical to TRBD1. The trim removed 5 bases at V and 2 bases at J, leaving 5 bases unmatched. In germline, CDR1 is SEHNR, CDR2 FQNEAQ (reference sequence). This CDR3 is 14 amino acids long. The CDR3 here is CASSPKDRQETQYF. CDR3 DNA sequence: TGTGCCAGCAGCCCCAAGGACAGGCAAGAGACCCAGTACTTC.

The chain joins TRBV4-3 to TRBJ2-3, with 7 bases matching TRBD1. Germline CDR1 LGHNA, CDR2 YSLEER. CDR3 length: 17 residues. V lost 1 base and J lost 0; bases outside the gene matches: 7. CDR3 in DNA: TGCGCCAGCAGCCAAGGGGGACAGAGAGCTAGCACAGATACGCAGTATTTT. Translating it yields CASSQGGQRASTDTQYF.

CDR3 in amino acids: CASSDIGTSGGHTQYF. CDR3 nucleotides: TGTGCCAGCAGTGACATTGGGACTAGCGGGGGACATACGCAGTATTTT. The chain uses TRBV6-1 and TRBJ2-3, with TRBD2 matching over 14 bases. V lost 3 bases, J lost 7 bases, and 6 bases stayed unmatched. The V gene's germline CDR1 is MNHNS and CDR2 SASEGT. The CDR3 contains 16 residues.

V is TRBV21-1 and J is TRBJ2-5. TRBV21-1 is shown as a pseudogene. The CDR3 length is 9 residues. The CDR3 reads CAKMETQYF. The CDR3 nucleotides read TGTGCCAAAATGGAGACCCAGTACTTC.

The rearrangement joins TRBV10-2 to TRBJ2-1; TRBD2 aligns across 7 bases. In germline, CDR1 is WSHSY, CDR2 SAAADI. The V gene end was trimmed by 5 bases and the J gene end by 2 bases; junction bases not matched to a gene: 12. The CDR3 sequence is 17 residues long. CDR3 residues: CASSRGFGGSTYNEQFF. CDR3 coding DNA: TGCGCCAGCAGTCGGGGTTTCGGGGGGTCGACCTACAATGAGCAGTTCTTC.

Of note for this clonotype: Its ends do not fully match the called genes, so a read error is possible. This chain connects TRBV4-2 to TRBJ2-3; unclear D gene. The CDR3 has 16 residues. Germline assignment: CDR1 LGHNA and CDR2 YNFKEQ. As DNA, the CDR3 is TGCGCCAGCAGCCAAGATTGGGTTACTAGCACAGATACGCAGTATTTT. This encodes CASSQDWVTSTDTQYF.

The chain couples TRBV21-1 to TRBJ2-3; TRBD1 is taken as the D call from the table, unchecked against the DNA. TRBV21-1 is an annotated pseudogene. The length of the CDR3 is 12 residues. DNA of the CDR3: TGTGCCAGCTTCCATGGGGGACAGGGCCTGTATTTT. Translated, it gives CASFHGGQGLYF.

The CDR3 loop reads CASSGRTSGRGPTQYF. In DNA form, the CDR3 reads TGTGCCAGCAGCGGACGGACTAGCGGGCGCGGACCTACGCAGTATTTT. This chain connects TRBV9 to TRBJ2-3, with 11 bases fitting TRBD2. V lost 3 bases and J lost 8; bases outside the gene matches: 11. CDR3 length equals 16 residues. The germline gives CDR1 SGDLS, CDR2 YYNGEE.

The rearrangement links TRBV7-6 to TRBJ1-6; 7 bases map to TRBD1. The length of the CDR3 is 16 residues. From germline, CDR1 is SGHVS and CDR2 FNYEAQ. V trimming: 11 bases; J trimming: 7 bases; junction bases outside the gene matches: 17. CDR3 nucleotide sequence: TGTGCCCGGAGCGAGGGGGCAGGGGCGCGGAATTCACCCCTCCACTTT. The encoded protein is CARSEGAGARNSPLHF.

As to this clonotype: Mismatch with germline at one junction end may stem from a read error. The V and J genes are TRBV7-2 and TRBJ2-7; D may be TRBD1 or TRBD2 (5 bases each). This CDR3 region has 13 residues. Germline lookup yields CDR1 SGHTA and CDR2 FQGNSA. Here the CDR3 reads CASSSRDGDERYF. For the CDR3, the DNA is TGTGCCAGCAGCTCCCGCGACGGGGACGAGCGGTACTTC.

CDR3 sequence: CSAKTRGRGGNTEAFF. CDR3 in DNA: TGCAGTGCTAAAACCAGGGGGCGCGGGGGTAACACTGAAGCTTTCTTT. The V and J genes are TRBV20-1 and TRBJ1-1, with TRBD1 identical over 8 bases. Germline lookup yields CDR1 DFQATT and CDR2 SNEGSKA (reference sequence). The length of the CDR3 is 16 residues. Unmatched junction bases numbered 12, after V lost 4 bases and J lost 2 bases.

The V gene is TRBV12-3 or TRBV12-4, the J gene TRBJ2-2; weak D call: TRBD2 (6 bases). The CDR3 is 14 residues long. Trimming stripped 6 bases from V and 6 bases from J, with 14 bases between. The CDR3 protein is CASSLGGYPGELFF. The CDR3 DNA reads TGTGCCAGCAGCCTTGGGGGGTATCCCGGGGAGCTGTTTTTT.

This clonotype has a handful of counts. This chain connects TRBV5-1 to TRBJ1-2; D call uncertain. V dropped 0 bases and J dropped 8 bases, with 23 bases sitting between them. CDR1 SGHRS and CDR2 YFSETQ come from the germline V gene. The CDR3 runs to 17 residues. The CDR3 region has the DNA TGCGCCAGCAGCTTGGACCCCAGTCGGACTTCAGTGAGGGGCTACACCTTC. Amino acids: CASSLDPSRTSVRGYTF.